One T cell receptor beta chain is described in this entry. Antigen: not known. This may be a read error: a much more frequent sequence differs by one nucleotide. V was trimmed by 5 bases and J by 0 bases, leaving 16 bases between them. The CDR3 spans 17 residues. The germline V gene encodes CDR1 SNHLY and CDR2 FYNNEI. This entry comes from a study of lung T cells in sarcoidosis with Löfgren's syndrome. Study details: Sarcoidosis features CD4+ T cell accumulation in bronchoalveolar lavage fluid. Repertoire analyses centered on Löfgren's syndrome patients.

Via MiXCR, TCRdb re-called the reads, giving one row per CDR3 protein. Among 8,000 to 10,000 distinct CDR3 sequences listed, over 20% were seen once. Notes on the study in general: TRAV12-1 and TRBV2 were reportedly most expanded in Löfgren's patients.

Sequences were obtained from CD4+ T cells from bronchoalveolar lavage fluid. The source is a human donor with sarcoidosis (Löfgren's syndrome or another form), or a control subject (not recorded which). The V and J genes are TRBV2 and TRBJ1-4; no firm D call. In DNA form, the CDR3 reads TGTGCCAGCAGTCCCTTCGGACCGAGTGCAACTAATGAAAAACTGTTTTTT. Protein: CASSPFGPSATNEKLFF.